This T cell receptor beta chain appears in the sequencing data of a study of blood T cell repertoires in COVID-19. The overall study: The origin of the acute and convalescent COVID-19 samples was the United States, Italy and Spain. Sources were T cells, B-cell-depleted T cells, or PBMCs; the material itself was cDNA or gDNA.

Seattle cases were enrolled at active infection and followed longitudinally. The authors' processing: The authors estimated nucleated cell counts from reference gene primer amplification. Generated by immunoSEQ multiplex PCR, the TCRdb table keeps only in-frame clones and is missing some. V and J calls and clone size follow that table, whereas D and trimming were derived from the DNA. The sample includes approximately 260,000 clones, approximately 89% seen only once; the top ten take around 9.6%. Germline values: CDR1 LGHNT, CDR2 FRNRAP. Trimming shortened V by 1 base and J by 6 bases, and 15 bases separated the two germline ends. This CDR3 is built from 16 residues.

J is TRBJ2-2 and V is TRBV12-5, with unresolved D. This sequence originates from a woman in her 70s with COVID-19, enrolled during active disease. The sample taken for sequencing was peripheral blood. CDR3 in DNA: TGTGCTAGTGGTTTGGCAGGATCAGGTCAGGCCGGGGAGCTGTTTTTT. This encodes CASGLAGSGQAGELFF. Using reference TRBV12-5 and TRBJ2-2 for the parts outside the CDR3, the full variable domain is DARVTQTPRHKVTEMGQEVTMRCQPILGHNTVFWYRQTMMQGLELLAYFRNRAPLDDSGMPKDRFSAEMPDATLATLKIQPSEPRDSAVYFCASGLAGSGQAGELFFGEGSRLTVL.